In this sample, the clone carrying this T cell receptor beta chain turned up a few times. Measured with immunoSEQ multiplex PCR; TCRdb has only the in-frame clones, and not every one. The data hold about 110,000 clones, with about nine tenths observed a single time. Germline assignment: CDR1 MNHNS and CDR2 SASEGT. The CDR3 has 15 amino acids. Deletions cut 0 bases from V and 0 bases from J, with 8 bases between. The entry originates in a study of cytomegalovirus exposure and HLA in healthy donors. Whole-study context: The 100 to 150 validation repertoires were reported in a later analysis to have been generated on the same platform as the roughly 700 first-cohort repertoires.

The sequenced sample was PBMCs. The receptor was derived from a woman aged 18-29 years in good health and CMV-seronegative. The chain couples TRBV6-1 to TRBJ1-1; D gene ambiguous. For the CDR3, the DNA is TGTGCCAGCAGTGAAGCGAGTGTCATGAACACTGAAGCTTTCTTT. Protein sequence: CASSEASVMNTEAFF.